The rows below give T cell receptor beta chains drawn from one sample of a study of human T cells and chemical hapten exposure. Using its own MiXCR run on the RACE reads, TCRdb lists one record per CDR3 protein. The sample consists of around 120,000 distinct CDR3 sequences, roughly 12% of them appearing once. The starting material was whole blood, obtained in connection with sensitization to the hapten diphenylcyclopropenone (DPC). The receptors were gathered from a young woman with alopecia areata. Some clones in this sample may be carry-over from other donors' samples. Both conserved end residues are part of each CDR3. D genes are given only for firm matches. Clone sizes are given selectively: once, few, many, or a class where the clone is expanded.

cdr3_aa	cdr3_nt	j_call	v_call	d_call	clone_size	cdr3_length
CASSLGRGAAYQETQYF	TGTGCCAGCAGTCTCGGGCGGGGGGCCGCGTACCAAGAGACCCAGTACTTC	TRBJ2-5	TRBV2	TRBD2	few	17
CASSLQTGSTDTQYF	TGTGCCAGCAGCTTACAGACAGGAAGCACAGATACGCAGTATTTT	TRBJ2-3	TRBV7-2	-	-	15
CSVVFGQGGNEQYF	TGCAGCGTTGTGTTTGGACAGGGGGGGAACGAGCAGTACTTC	TRBJ2-7	TRBV29-1	TRBD1	-	14
CAWTQGVGNQPQHF	TGTGCCTGGACCCAAGGGGTAGGGAACCAGCCCCAGCATTTT	TRBJ1-5	TRBV30	-	-	14
CSASSGDTEAFF	TGCAGTGCTTCCTCGGGAGACACTGAAGCTTTCTTT	TRBJ1-1	TRBV20-1	-	many	12
CASSFGLAGGDNEQFF	TGTGCCAGCAGCTTTGGACTAGCGGGGGGCGACAATGAGCAGTTCTTC	TRBJ2-1	TRBV11-2	TRBD2	few	16
CASSAIPQETQYF	TGTGCCAGCAGCGCGATACCCCAAGAGACCCAGTACTTC	TRBJ2-5	TRBV3-1	-	few	13
CASSPEASGGPYNEQFF	TGTGCCAGCTCACCGGAGGCTAGCGGGGGACCCTACAATGAGCAGTTCTTC	TRBJ2-1	TRBV18	TRBD2	-	17
CSVRQETQYF	TGCAGCGTAAGACAAGAGACCCAGTACTTC	TRBJ2-5	TRBV29-1	-	many	10
CASSVDRTGNSPLHF	TGTGCCAGCAGCGTAGATCGAACGGGCAATTCACCCCTCCACTTT	TRBJ1-6	TRBV9	-	-	15
CASSVDGDTQYF	TGTGCCAGCAGCGTAGACGGAGATACGCAGTATTTT	TRBJ2-3	TRBV9	-	few	12
CASSFDGTGAYEQYF	TGTGCCAGCAGTTTCGACGGGACGGGGGCCTACGAGCAGTACTTC	TRBJ2-7	TRBV6-2/TRBV6-3	-	few	15
CASSRSGTAQETQYF	TGCGCCAGCAGTCGTTCCGGGACAGCTCAAGAGACCCAGTACTTC	TRBJ2-5	TRBV5-1	TRBD1	-	15
CAWSKNRVGNTIYF	TGTGCCTGGAGTAAGAACAGGGTTGGAAACACCATATATTTT	TRBJ1-3	TRBV30	-	-	14
CASSLGGNEAFF	TGCGCCAGCAGCTTGGGAGGGAACGAAGCTTTCTTT	TRBJ1-1	TRBV5-1	-	-	12
CASSLAGGSGNTIYF	TGTGCCAGCAGCTTAGCGGGGGGCTCTGGAAACACCATATATTTT	TRBJ1-3	TRBV7-2	-	many	15
CASSQDRGDSPLHF	TGCGCCAGCAGCCAAGATCGGGGGGATTCACCCCTCCACTTT	TRBJ1-6	TRBV4-3	-	few	14